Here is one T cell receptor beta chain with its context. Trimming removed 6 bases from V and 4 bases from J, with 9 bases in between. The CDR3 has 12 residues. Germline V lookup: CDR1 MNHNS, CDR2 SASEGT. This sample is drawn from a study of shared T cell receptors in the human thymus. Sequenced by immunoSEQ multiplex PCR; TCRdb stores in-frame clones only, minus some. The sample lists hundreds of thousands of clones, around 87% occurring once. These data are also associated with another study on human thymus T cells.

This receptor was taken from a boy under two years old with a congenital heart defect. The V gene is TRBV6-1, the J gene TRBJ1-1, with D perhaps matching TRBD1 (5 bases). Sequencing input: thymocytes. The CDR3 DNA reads TGTGCCAGCAGAGGTAGGGGCACTGAAGCTTTCTTT. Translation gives CASRGRGTEAFF.